Each of the 8 T cell receptor beta chains below was sequenced from the same sample in a study of shared clonotypes between healthy human individuals. Sequencing used immunoSEQ multiplex PCR; TCRdb keeps in-frame clones, though not all of them. In the table there are around 980,000 clones, approximately 80% of which are singletons. Input material: memory CD4+ T cells from PBMCs. Stated subset: CD45RA-negative fraction. The source is a man younger than 35 in good health. Some clones in this sample may be carry-over from other donors' samples.

The chain is built from TRBV28 and TRBJ2-7; 7 bases line up with TRBD1. Germline CDR1 reads MDHEN; CDR2 reads SYDVKM. V trimming: 5 bases; J trimming: 3 bases; junction bases outside the gene matches: 7. CDR3 length: 14 residues. The CDR3 DNA reads TGTGCCAGCAGTGCGGTACAGGGGTTCTACGAGCAGTACTTC. It specifies CASSAVQGFYEQYF.

The chain employs TRBV11-3 and TRBJ2-1; D gene unclear. Germline V gene data show CDR1 as SGHNT and CDR2 as YENEEA. V was shortened by 0 bases and J by 8 bases, with 5 bases between the two germline ends. The CDR3 runs to 12 residues. The CDR3 DNA sequence: TGTGCCAGCAGCTTAGATCGGTATGAGCAGTTCTTC. It translates to CASSLDRYEQFF.

The chain is built from TRBV28 and TRBJ1-1; 7 nucleotides agree with TRBD1. The V gene end was trimmed by 7 bases and the J gene end by 1 base; junction bases not matched to a gene: 15. Per the germline V gene, CDR1 is MDHEN and CDR2 is SYDVKM. This CDR3 spans 17 amino acids. In DNA form, the CDR3 reads TGTGCCAGCATCCCTCACCCGGGACAGCCTTCGAACACTGAAGCTTTCTTT. Translation: CASIPHPGQPSNTEAFF.

The chain has TRBV9 and TRBJ2-1, with D possibly matching TRBD2 (5 bases). Per the germline V gene, CDR1 is SGDLS and CDR2 is YYNGEE. Trimming pared 2 bases from V and 4 bases from J, leaving 13 bases between. CDR3 length equals 15 residues. The CDR3 DNA sequence: TGTGCCAGCAGCGTCGAGGGCGCCCATTACAATGAGCAGTTCTTC. Its translation: CASSVEGAHYNEQFF.

The rearrangement links TRBV10-2 to TRBJ1-1; D unclear. This CDR3 has 14 amino acids. The germline V and J ends were trimmed by 6 bases and 4 bases, with 15 bases remaining between them. CDR1 is WSHSY and CDR2 is SAAADI in the germline V gene. The CDR3 here is CASRIIISGTEAFF. The CDR3, as DNA: TGCGCCAGCAGGATCATCATATCGGGCACTGAAGCTTTCTTT.

The chain carries TRBV9 and TRBJ2-5; no reliable D call. The length of the CDR3 is 15 residues. Germline CDR1 and CDR2: SGDLS and YYNGEE. Trimming stripped 0 bases from V and 2 bases from J, with 11 bases between. Here the CDR3 DNA reads TGTGCCAGCAGCGTAGCTCCCGGCAGTCAAGAGACCCAGTACTTC. Translated: CASSVAPGSQETQYF.

This rearrangement joins TRBV7-2 to TRBJ2-3; D not certain. The ends were cut back, 1 base at V and 5 bases at J, with 7 bases in the middle. The V gene's germline CDR1 is SGHTA and CDR2 FQGNSA. CDR3 length equals 13 residues. CDR3 sequence reads: CASSLVTGDTQYF. CDR3 DNA: TGTGCCAGCAGCTTAGTCACGGGAGATACGCAGTATTTT. Full variable domain (outside the CDR3, taken from reference TRBV7-2 and TRBJ2-3): GAGVSQSPSNKVTEKGKDVELRCDPISGHTALYWYRQSLGQGLEFLIYFQGNSAPDKSGLPSDRFSAERTGGSVSTLTIQRTQQEDSAVYLCASSLVTGDTQYFGPGTRLTVL.

This clone is a singleton in its sample. This chain links TRBV19 with TRBJ2-7, with D uncertain. The V gene's germline CDR1 is LNHDA and CDR2 SQIVND (reference sequence). The CDR3 is 14 residues long. With 8 bases removed from V and 0 bases from J, the gap between germline ends came to 14 bases. The CDR3 protein is CASSRALSSYEQYF. The CDR3 coding sequence is TGTGCCAGTTCCCGGGCCCTGAGCTCCTACGAGCAGTACTTC. Variable domain in full (rest from reference TRBV19 and TRBJ2-7): DGGITQSPKYLFRKEGQNVTLSCEQNLNHDAMYWYRQDPGQGLRLIYYSQIVNDFQKGDIAEGYSVSREKKESFPLTVTSAQKNPTAFYLCASSRALSSYEQYFGPGTRLTVT.